This T cell receptor beta chain was sequenced during a study of blood T cell repertoires in COVID-19. Across the whole study: Samples of COVID-19 (acute and convalescent) were obtained from the United States, Italy and Spain.

In the study's own analysis: Nucleated cell counts were estimated from reference gene primer amplification. Data came from immunoSEQ multiplex PCR; TCRdb stores just in-frame clones and leaves some out. From that table come the V and J calls and clone size; the DNA was used to work out D and trimming. This table has approximately 190,000 clones, 70% to 90% appearing once. V dropped 3 bases and J dropped 5; count of bases not matched to a gene: 6. Per the germline V gene, CDR1 is SNHLY and CDR2 is FYNNEI. The CDR3 consists of 14 residues. The chain couples TRBV2 to TRBJ2-5; 7 bases match TRBD2. The clonotype was recovered from a woman aged 40 to 50 who had recovered from COVID-19. Sequencing was performed on peripheral blood. The CDR3 spells CASSETSLTETQYF. The CDR3 nucleotides read TGTGCCAGCAGTGAGACTAGCTTAACGGAGACCCAGTACTTC.